The text below deals with one T cell receptor beta chain. Its cognate antigen has yet to be identified. Per-nucleotide qualities are absent, and no much larger clonotype sits a single base away. The entry originates in a study of cytomegalovirus exposure and HLA in healthy donors listed by TCRdb under 2017. Regarding the research as a whole: According to a later analysis, one platform produced both the 120 validation repertoires and the 666 repertoires of the first cohort. To predict cytomegalovirus infection status, the study brought together high-throughput TCR immunosequencing, statistical association of individual TCRs with disease status, and machine learning. In addition to the first cohort of several hundred subjects, a separate validation cohort of 120 different subjects was used. The aim of the study was to test whether cataloging public T cell receptors could identify signatures of past pathogen exposure.

CDR1 and CDR2 (SGHRS, YFSETQ) derive from the germline V gene. Including cysteine and phenylalanine, the CDR3 has 14 amino acids. Just the 42-base CDR3 DNA is kept, in frame starting at base 1. Ends trimmed: V by 5 bases, J by 3 bases; bases unmatched to a gene: 7. Beyond this particular receptor, the publication reports: In both the original and validation cohorts, the classifier was reported to diagnose cytomegalovirus status with high specificity and sensitivity. In vitro tests confirmed that a few of the cytomegalovirus-associated TCR beta chains recognize cytomegalovirus antigens. The validation cohort had no HLA typing available for a later analysis, so co-occurrence within that cohort was assessed over all 130 or so repertoires. A total of 150 or so TCR beta chains were listed by the study as associated with cytomegalovirus. Most TCR sequences were observed very rarely across donors, whereas some public TCRs were present in many individuals. The authors suggested that the approach could potentially be generalized to other disease states and immunological phenotypes. In a later analysis, TCRs clustered in the first cohort were found to also tend to co-occur in the roughly 110 validation repertoires, with over 90% of cluster scores above 0.

The method behind the library was the immunoSEQ multiplex PCR assay. On the authors' methods: A statistical classification framework was developed to diagnose cytomegalovirus status using the catalog of TCR beta chain sequences. The clones in this table, taken by TCRdb from immuneACCESS, are in-frame only. Not every clone is retained; where verified, under half of the shortfall comes from an unresolved V gene, and the cause of the rest is unknown. The DNA gave D and trimming, while V, J and clone size come from that table. The sample records 200,000 to 250,000 clones, about 90% of which are singletons. The ten largest clones add up to 1% to 1.2% of the sample. The donors were included in the validation cohort of over a hundred subjects, a group kept apart from the roughly 690-subject first cohort.

The rearrangement combines TRBV5-1 with TRBJ1-1; TRBD1 fits 7 bases in the junction. Sequencing was carried out using PBMCs. The receptor's source is a woman under 30 in good health and CMV-seronegative. CDR3 loop: CASSRDTGDTEAFF. The nucleotides are TGCGCCAGCAGTAGGGACACAGGGGACACTGAAGCTTTCTTT. With all but the CDR3 taken from the reference TRBV5-1 and TRBJ1-1 genes, the full variable domain is: KAGVTQTPRYLIKTRGQQVTLSCSPISGHRSVSWYQQTPGQGLQFLFEYFSETQRNKGNFPGRFSGRQFSNSRSEMNVSTLELGDSALYLCASSRDTGDTEAFFGQGTRLTVV.